The table lists the clone carrying this T cell receptor (beta chain) with a few counts. The antigen remains unidentified. TCRdb ran MiXCR on the 5' RACE reads and lists one entry per CDR3 protein. The sample comprises about 250,000 distinct CDR3 sequences, approximately 15% of which are singletons, and less than 2.5% rests with the top ten. This sample is part of a study of T-cell memory formation after mild COVID-19. Study overall: Clusters of TCRs were largely donor specific.

The germline gives CDR1 KGHSH, CDR2 LQKENI. The CDR3 runs to 17 residues. Trimming left V 3 bases short and J 0 bases short, with 17 bases between. Notes on the study in general: SARS-CoV-2 specificity of second-wave clones peaking day 37 was unconfirmed. The study detected some responding clones in pre-infection memory, suggesting cross-reactive memory joined.

The source of this sequence is an adult woman who had mild COVID-19 (a few samples of this study predate the infection). Cell type and time point are not known. The material sequenced was PBMCs or a T cell subset sorted from them (not recorded which). The genes are TRBV18 and TRBJ2-5; D is unclear. CDR3 nucleotide sequence: TGTGCCAGCTCACCCTTGCCATCACAGAGAAACCAAGAGACCCAGTACTTC. Its translation is CASSPLPSQRNQETQYF.